This T cell receptor (beta chain) originates from a study of control samples from healthy donors and cancer patients (dated by TCRdb to 2020 to 2021). At the junction V is shortened by 6 bases and J by 0 bases, with 15 bases in between. From the germline V gene (reference sequence), CDR1 is LNHDA and CDR2 is SQIVND. The CDR3 spans 16 residues, from the cysteine through the phenylalanine. Only the CDR3 region is kept as DNA, spanning 48 bases read in frame from base 1. The receptor library was made with the immunoSEQ multiplex PCR assay. TCRdb mirrors the immuneACCESS table, restricted to in-frame sequences. Some clones are absent from its copies; in checked studies, under half trace to an unresolved V gene, and the reason for the others is unknown. This sample is represented by some 51,000 clones; roughly 90% of them were singletons. Roughly 3.8% of the sample is held by the ten biggest clonotypes.

About this clone: Its antigen specificity is not known. No much larger clone exists at a distance of one base, and base qualities are not known.

The chain is made from TRBV19 and TRBJ1-5; TRBD1 is a weak D gene call, 6 bases matching. The sequenced sample consisted of blood. The sequence was obtained from a man in his fifties or sixties in good health. CDR3 reads: CASSILTGHSNQPQHF. The sequence in DNA is TGTGCCAGTAGCATTTTGACAGGACATAGCAATCAGCCCCAGCATTTT.